This is a list of T cell receptor beta chains from one sample in a study of OX40 agonist ivuxolimab in advanced cancers. Generated by immunoSEQ multiplex PCR, the TCRdb table keeps only in-frame clones and is missing some. The sample includes around 38,000 clones, around 88% of them seen just once. The starting material was CD4+ or CD8+ T cells sorted from blood, obtained in a trial of the OX40 agonist ivuxolimab. Receptor source: an adult with an advanced solid tumor such as melanoma, head and neck, liver or kidney cancer. Both conserved end residues are part of each CDR3. The order of the fields is clone size, V gene, CDR3 length, J gene, D gene, CDR3 protein, CDR3 DNA. D genes are given only for firm matches. Where a row states a size, it is once, few, many or the class of an expanded clone; other rows omit it.

many	TRBV11-2	13	TRBJ2-1	NA	CASSFELANEQFF	TGTGCCAGCAGCTTTGAATTAGCCAATGAGCAGTTCTTC
NA	TRBV4-1	18	TRBJ1-4	TRBD1	CASSPSRGGGLSNEKLFF	TGCGCCAGCAGCCCCAGTCGCGGAGGGGGCTTATCTAATGAAAAACTGTTTTTT
NA	TRBV19	15	TRBJ2-1	NA	CASRGEPLSYNEQFF	TGTGCCAGTAGGGGGGAGCCACTATCCTACAATGAGCAGTTCTTC
many	TRBV9	13	TRBJ2-1	NA	CASSPPGLNEQFF	TGTGCCAGCAGCCCCCCGGGGCTTAATGAGCAGTTCTTC
NA	TRBV30	14	TRBJ2-2	NA	CAWNGGAEVGELFF	TGTGCCTGGAACGGGGGCGCCGAGGTCGGGGAGCTGTTTTTT
once	TRBV9	15	TRBJ1-4	NA	CASSPQEATNEKLFF	TGTGCCAGCAGCCCTCAGGAAGCAACTAATGAAAAACTGTTTTTT
NA	TRBV29-1	11	TRBJ2-7	NA	CSVEEGTQQYF	TGCAGCGTTGAAGAAGGGACGCAACAGTACTTC
NA	TRBV2	15	TRBJ1-2	TRBD1	CASRGDRAPLYGYTF	TGTGCCAGCAGGGGGGACAGGGCGCCTCTCTATGGCTACACCTTC
medium-sized	TRBV30	12	TRBJ2-2	NA	CAWSPFPGELFF	TGTGCCTGGAGTCCGTTCCCCGGGGAGCTGTTTTTT
NA	TRBV7-2	13	TRBJ2-1	NA	CASSLTGSNEQFF	TGTGCCAGCAGCTTAACGGGGTCCAATGAGCAGTTCTTC
NA	TRBV2	15	TRBJ2-1	TRBD2	CASSEWGRARNEQFF	TGTGCCAGCAGCGAGTGGGGGAGGGCTCGAAATGAGCAGTTCTTC
once	TRBV7-8	15	TRBJ1-5	NA	CASSLVGRGNQPQHF	TGTGCCAGCAGCTTAGTGGGAAGGGGCAATCAGCCCCAGCATTTT
NA	TRBV10-3	16	TRBJ2-3	NA	CAISDDLRLRTDTQYF	TGTGCCATCAGTGACGATTTAAGGCTCCGCACAGATACGCAGTATTTT
NA	TRBV7-2	14	TRBJ2-3	NA	CASTQLGGPDTQYF	TGTGCCAGCACCCAGTTGGGGGGGCCGGATACGCAGTATTTT